A single sample gave rise to the 5 T cell receptor beta chains below, sequenced in a study of Ad26.COV2.S vaccination and SARS-CoV-2 variants. Profiled with immunoSEQ multiplex PCR; TCRdb holds only in-frame clones, not every one. The repertoire consists of fewer than 400,000 clones, with around 91% occurring once and the leading ten covering around 2%. Treatment indicated: around 19 received Ad26.COV2.S at low or high dose, single or two shots; 5 received placebo; per-sample allocation not given. It was on day 63 after the first vaccine or placebo injection that samples were taken. Sequencing was performed on peripheral blood, taken in a trial of Ad26.COV2.S vaccine versus placebo. These receptors originate from a person between 18 and 65 years old who received the Ad26.COV2.S COVID-19 vaccine or a placebo.

This clone was recorded only once. The rearrangement uses TRBV5-6 and TRBJ2-1; the D is unclear. Germline V gene sequence: CDR1 SGHDT, CDR2 YYEEEE. V lost 2 bases to trimming and J lost 7 bases, with 7 bases between them. The CDR3 is 12 amino acids. The CDR3 region has the DNA TGTGCCAGCAGCTTTGACGAGAATGAGCAGTTCTTC. Amino acids: CASSFDENEQFF.

This clone showed up just once. V is TRBV28 and J is TRBJ1-2; 8 bases match TRBD1. The CDR3 sequence is 14 residues long. Per germline, CDR1 MDHEN and CDR2 SYDVKM. Trimming took 1 base from V and 8 from J; bases not matched to a gene: 6. The CDR3 spells CASSLSGTGRGYTF. CDR3 sequence (DNA): TGTGCCAGCAGTTTATCGGGGACAGGTCGAGGCTACACCTTC.

The gene calls are TRBV19 and TRBJ2-7; 7 bases align to TRBD1. The germline CDR1 and CDR2 sequences are LNHDA and SQIVND (reference sequence). The ends lost 3 bases at V and 2 bases at J; junction bases unmatched: 7. CDR3 length: 15 amino acids. The CDR3 region is CASSISGQGAYEQYF. The CDR3 DNA follows: TGTGCCAGTAGTATTTCGGGGCAGGGGGCCTACGAGCAGTACTTC.

CDR3 sequence reads: CASSLGGGATNEKLFF. CDR3 bases: TGTGCCAGCAGCCTAGGGGGCGGGGCAACTAATGAAAAACTGTTTTTT. This rearrangement joins TRBV7-6 to TRBJ1-4; TRBD1 aligns across 7 bases. V was pared by 5 bases and J by 0 bases, with 6 bases of the junction left unmatched. CDR1 is SGHVS, CDR2 FNYEAQ, per germline. This CDR3 is 16 amino acids long.

The count of this clone is one. The J gene is TRBJ1-5, the V gene TRBV2; the match to TRBD1 covers 12 bases. The V gene end was trimmed by 6 bases and the J gene end by 7 bases; junction bases not matched to a gene: 7. Germline CDR1 reads SNHLY; CDR2 reads FYNNEI. The CDR3 covers 15 residues. The CDR3 coding sequence is TGTGCCAGCAGCGGGGACAGGGGGCTTGGGCAGCCCCAGCATTTT. Protein sequence: CASSGDRGLGQPQHF.